This T cell receptor (beta chain) is from a study of T-cell memory formation after mild COVID-19. MiXCR, applied by TCRdb to the 5' RACE reads, yields one record per CDR3 protein. Among over 95,000 distinct CDR3 sequences listed, 22% were seen once. The CDR3 spans 16 residues. Trimming removed 4 bases at V and 0 bases at J, with 16 bases between. CDR1 is SGHTA, CDR2 FQGNSA, per germline. The clonotype comes from a man aged 18 to 30 who had mild COVID-19 (a few samples of this study predate the infection). Cell type and time point are not known. The sample consisted of PBMCs or a T cell subset sorted from them (not recorded which). V gene TRBV7-2 combines with J gene TRBJ2-7; D not certain. The CDR3: CASSSRTLPLSYEQYF. CDR3 nucleotides: TGTGCCAGCAGCTCCCGGACCCTACCCCTCTCCTACGAGCAGTACTTC.